Below, one TCR beta chain is given with its context. The antigen is unknown. Profiling relied on immunoSEQ multiplex PCR, and the TCRdb table lists in-frame clones only, not all of them. The sample records approximately 90,000 clones, roughly nine tenths being singletons. This sample stems from a study of T cell responses to AZD1222 COVID-19 vaccine. Notes on the study in general: Repertoire sampling happened only post peak T cell response. With dominance at 160-218 and 743-854, vaccine-associated CD4 TCRs spanned spike. Unmutated variant regions are reportedly targeted by nearly half of spike-specific TCRs. Donors were chiefly white British, with a greater number of females, and clonal diversity was perhaps underestimated.

Germline-derived CDR1 and CDR2 are MNHEY and SMNVEV (reference sequence). V was pared by 6 bases and J by 5 bases, with 16 bases of the junction left unmatched. The CDR3 length is 17 residues. The material was peripheral blood, obtained on day 0 of AZD1222 vaccination. This sequence originates from an adult in good health. V and J are TRBV27 and TRBJ2-3; 8 bases map to TRBD2. The CDR3 DNA reads TGTGCCAGCAGCCCCCTCCCCTCGGGGGGGCCTGGAGATACGCAGTATTTT. Encoded protein: CASSPLPSGGPGDTQYF.